This T cell receptor beta chain appears in the sequencing data of a study of CD8 T cells in Susac syndrome. RNA was extracted with the RNeasy kit, and a quantity of roughly 0.5 to 1 ug was reverse transcribed using random hexamers. TCR beta CDR3 was amplified by immunoSEQ multiplex PCR. This amplification extended across 54 Vbeta and 13 Jbeta segments. Each CDR3 protein is one row after TCRdb ran MiXCR on the immunoSEQ multiplex PCR reads. Of 150,000 or so distinct CDR3 sequences in the sample, approximately 96% were seen once. This CDR3 is 14 amino acids long. Per the germline V gene, CDR1 is SGHAT and CDR2 is FQDESV (reference sequence). V lost 1 base to trimming and J lost 10 bases, with 14 bases between them. The Susac syndrome patients fit the recently defined diagnostic criteria for definite or probable disease.

This clonotype was obtained from a human donor with Susac syndrome. This rearrangement joins TRBV11-1 to TRBJ2-1, with D possibly TRBD2 on 6 matching bases. Sample: CD4+ T cells from PBMCs. For the CDR3, the DNA is TGTGCCAGCAGCTTAGTTGGGAGGACTGGCGAGCAGTTCTTC. This translates into CASSLVGRTGEQFF.